The rows below give T cell receptor beta chains drawn from one sample of a study of cytomegalovirus exposure and HLA in healthy donors. Here immunoSEQ multiplex PCR was the method, and the copy in TCRdb shows in-frame clones only, minus some. The repertoire includes about 170,000 clones, approximately 80% of them detected once, and 2.4% sits in the top ten. Source material: PBMCs. These receptors came from a male donor in good health and CMV-seronegative. Both conserved end residues are part of each CDR3. Fields, in order: clone size, J gene, D gene, V gene, CDR3 DNA, CDR3 protein. The D gene is left open where the match is weak. Size is stated for part of the rows, as once, few or many counts, or as a class when the clone is expanded.

>few|TRBJ1-1|.|TRBV4-1
TGCGCCAGCAGCCAAGCTATGGTCCCTGGAGCTTTCTTT
CASSQAMVPGAFF
>.|TRBJ2-7|TRBD1|TRBV19
TGTGCCAGTAGTATCGACAGGGGAGCCTACGAGCAGTACTTC
CASSIDRGAYEQYF
>.|TRBJ2-5|TRBD1|TRBV5-4
TGTGCCAGCAGCGAGACAGGGGAGGATGAGACCCAGTACTTC
CASSETGEDETQYF
>few|TRBJ1-1|.|TRBV28
TGTGCCAGCAGTGCACCTTCGGGACTCGGGAACACTGAAGCTTTCTTT
CASSAPSGLGNTEAFF
>.|TRBJ1-1|.|TRBV7-6
TGTGCCAGCAGCTTACGTTTAGAAGCAAATCCTGAGGGGAACACTGAAGCTTTCTTT
CASSLRLEANPEGNTEAFF
>.|TRBJ2-7|TRBD1|TRBV30
TGTGCCTGGAGTGGCCCCGGGACAGGGAGGACCTACGAGCAGTACTTC
CAWSGPGTGRTYEQYF
>.|TRBJ1-4|.|TRBV2
TGTGCCAGCAGGGAGGAGGCAACTAATGAAAAACTGTTTTTT
CASREEATNEKLFF
>.|TRBJ2-1|TRBD2|TRBV6-1
TGTGCCAGCAGTGATCTTGCGGGAGTCTCCTATGAGCAGTTCTTC
CASSDLAGVSYEQFF
>.|TRBJ2-5|.|TRBV4-3
TGCGCCAGCAGCCAAGTAGGGAGCGGCCAAGAGACCCAGTACTTC
CASSQVGSGQETQYF
>.|TRBJ2-7|TRBD2|TRBV28
TGTGCCAGCAGTTTAAAGCGGGAGGGGGTCTACGAGCAGTACTTC
CASSLKREGVYEQYF
>.|TRBJ2-3|TRBD2|TRBV4-1
TGCGCCAGCAGGAAGGACGGGACTAGCGGGGTTACTAGCACAGATACGCAGTATTTT
CASRKDGTSGVTSTDTQYF
>.|TRBJ1-5|.|TRBV23-1
TGCGCCAGCAGTCAATATAGAGGGTCGGGTCAGCCCCAGCATTTT
CASSQYRGSGQPQHF
>.|TRBJ2-2|TRBD1|TRBV11-3
TGTGCCAGCAGCGCAGGGACAGGGGCGCGCACCGGGGAGCTGTTTTTT
CASSAGTGARTGELFF
>.|TRBJ2-2|.|TRBV27
TGTGCCAGCAGTTTATATGGAAGGTCAATCGGGGCCGGGGAGCTGTTTTTT
CASSLYGRSIGAGELFF
>.|TRBJ2-1|.|TRBV23-1
TGCGCCAGCAGTCAATCGGTTTTCCAGGGTCGGTTCTTC
CASSQSVFQGRFF
>.|TRBJ1-3|.|TRBV7-2
TGTGCCAGCAGCTTAGCCGACATATCCTCTGGAAACACCATATATTTT
CASSLADISSGNTIYF
>few|TRBJ1-6|TRBD1|TRBV18
TGTGCCAGCTCACCAGGGACAGGCGTCCGTTCACCCCTCCACTTT
CASSPGTGVRSPLHF
>once|TRBJ2-3|TRBD1|TRBV28
TGTGCCAGCAGTTTAGCGCAACAGGGGGCAGATACGCAGTATTTT
CASSLAQQGADTQYF
>few|TRBJ1-2|.|TRBV4-1
TGCGCCAGCAGCCAGAACAGGGAATCAGGCTATGGCTACACCTTC
CASSQNRESGYGYTF
>.|TRBJ2-6|TRBD1|TRBV29-1
TGCAGCGTTGAGGGTAGGACAGGGGGTTCTGGGGCCAACGTCCTGACTTTC
CSVEGRTGGSGANVLTF
>.|TRBJ1-1|TRBD1|TRBV7-8
TGTGCCAGCACCTCCCGGACAGGGCCTTATGAAGCTTTCTTT
CASTSRTGPYEAFF
>.|TRBJ2-1|TRBD1|TRBV7-2
TGTGCCAGCAGCTTATGGACAGGGGTGAATGAGCAGTTCTTC
CASSLWTGVNEQFF
>.|TRBJ2-1|TRBD2|TRBV30
TGTGCCTGGAGCACTGGGACTAGCGGGGGTGATGAGCAGTTCTTC
CAWSTGTSGGDEQFF
>.|TRBJ2-3|.|TRBV6-1
TGTGCCAGCAGTCCAGGCCTCACAGATACGCAGTATTTT
CASSPGLTDTQYF
>.|TRBJ1-1|.|TRBV6-5
TGTGCCAGCAGTGGGGGGGGCAATTCGGGGACTGAAGCTTTCTTT
CASSGGGNSGTEAFF
>once|TRBJ2-1|TRBD1|TRBV6-1
TGTGCCAGCAGTGAACGGGCAGGGGGCAATATCGCCTACAATGAGCAGTTCTTC
CASSERAGGNIAYNEQFF
>.|TRBJ2-3|TRBD2|TRBV2
TGTGCCAGCAGTGAAGCCGGGACTAGGAACTCAGATACGCAGTATTTT
CASSEAGTRNSDTQYF
>.|TRBJ1-4|TRBD1|TRBV25-1
TGTGCCAGCAGTGCGGGGACAGGGGGCGCGCCTAATGAAAAACTGTTTTTT
CASSAGTGGAPNEKLFF